Shown below are 10 T cell receptor beta chains from a single sample sequenced in a study of CD8 T cells in Susac syndrome. cDNA came from roughly 0.47 to 1 ug RNA primed by random hexamers. TCRdb processed the immunoSEQ multiplex PCR reads anew with MiXCR; each CDR3 protein has one entry. The table shows some 170,000 distinct CDR3 sequences, with around 94% occurring only once. Sequences were obtained from CD4+ T cells from PBMCs. Source of these receptors: a human donor with Susac syndrome.

This clonotype is a singleton in its sample. The chain combines TRBV18 with TRBJ2-1, with TRBD1 identical over 8 bases. CDR3 length equals 14 residues. V gave up 3 bases and J gave up 9 bases; unmatched junction bases: 7. Germline V gene lookup returns CDR1 KGHSH and CDR2 LQKENI. CDR3 nucleotides: TGTGCCAGCTCACCCCAGGGACAGGTCGGTGAGCAGTTCTTC. Amino acids: CASSPQGQVGEQFF.

This chain joins TRBV20-1 and TRBJ2-1, with 16 nucleotides matching TRBD2. Germline CDR1 and CDR2: DFQATT and SNEGSKA (reference sequence). J was trimmed by 7 bases and V by 3 bases; bases with no gene match: 9. This CDR3 region has 17 residues. The CDR3 here is CSASGTSGRELLNEQFF. DNA of the CDR3: TGCAGTGCTAGTGGGACTAGCGGGAGGGAACTCTTGAATGAGCAGTTCTTC.

V gene TRBV28 combines with J gene TRBJ2-4; TRBD2 matches at 10 bases. Trimming removed 6 bases from V and 0 bases from J; junction bases left unmatched: 5. Germline V CDR1 and CDR2: MDHEN, SYDVKM. This CDR3 is built from 16 residues. The CDR3 sequence: CASREAGGVAKNIQYF. CDR3 DNA: TGTGCCAGCAGGGAAGCGGGAGGGGTAGCCAAAAACATTCAGTACTTC. Together with reference TRBV28 and TRBJ2-4, the CDR3 gives the full variable domain: DVKVTQSSRYLVKRTGEKVFLECVQDMDHENMFWYRQDPGLGLRLIYFSYDVKMKEKGDIPEGYSVSREKKERFSLILESASTNQTSMYLCASREAGGVAKNIQYFGAGTRLSVL.

The chain combines TRBV5-1 with TRBJ2-5; 8 bases align to TRBD2. Germline V CDR1 and CDR2: SGHRS, YFSETQ. This CDR3 is 13 amino acids long. Trimming took 4 bases from V and 7 from J; bases not matched to a gene: 6. The CDR3 region is CASSGGTSVTQYF. In nucleotides, the CDR3 is TGCGCCAGCAGCGGAGGGACTAGTGTGACCCAGTACTTC.

J is TRBJ2-1 and V is TRBV3-1; D is perhaps TRBD1 (5 bases). The germline V gene encodes CDR1 LGHDT and CDR2 YNNKEL (reference sequence). This CDR3 contains 14 residues. Between the trimmed V and J ends, which lost 0 bases and 7 bases, there was a span of 10 bases. The CDR3 sequence is CASSQDLGRNEQFF. The CDR3 DNA reads as TGTGCCAGCAGCCAAGATCTGGGGCGGAATGAGCAGTTCTTC.

This chain connects TRBV27 to TRBJ1-2; TRBD1 is a possible D gene (6 bases). CDR1 and CDR2 from the germline V gene are MNHEY and SMNVEV (reference sequence). V was shortened by 7 bases and J by 7 bases, with 16 bases between the two germline ends. CDR3 size: 13 residues. DNA of the CDR3: TGTGCCAGCATGGGCAGGGGTTGGTCTGGCTACACCTTC. The encoded protein is CASMGRGWSGYTF.

In its sample, this clonotype was seen once. This chain connects TRBV28 to TRBJ2-7; 10 bases match TRBD1. The CDR3 is 12 amino acids. The germline V gene encodes CDR1 MDHEN and CDR2 SYDVKM. After removal of 6 bases from V and 12 bases from J, the junction contained 8 bases not matched to a gene. Here the CDR3 reads CASRPTGGLWYF. The CDR3 bases are TGTGCCAGCAGACCGACAGGGGGCCTCTGGTACTTC.

The chain employs TRBV20-1 and TRBJ2-1, with 10 nucleotides matching TRBD2. Germline V gene data show CDR1 as DFQATT and CDR2 as SNEGSKA (reference sequence). V shed 4 bases and J 5 bases; nucleotides not matched to a gene: 5. This CDR3 is 14 amino acids long. The CDR3 DNA sequence: TGCAGTGCTAAGAGCGGGGGGGTCAACAATGAGCAGTTCTTC. Translating it yields CSAKSGGVNNEQFF.

This clonotype has a single count. The rearrangement uses TRBV6-6 and TRBJ1-1; 9 nucleotides match TRBD1. This CDR3 comprises 14 residues. The J segment lost 3 bases and the V segment lost 4 bases, leaving 3 bases of the junction unmatched. Looked up from germline, CDR1 is MNHNY and CDR2 is SVGAGI (reference sequence). CDR3 sequence (DNA): TGTGCCAGCAGTTTCCGGGACAGGGACACTGAAGCTTTCTTT. Translation gives CASSFRDRDTEAFF.

The gene calls are TRBV6-1 and TRBJ1-5; possibly TRBD1 for D (6 bases). V was clipped by 5 bases and J by 7 bases, with 18 bases between them. The CDR3 runs to 15 residues. The germline V gene has CDR1 MNHNS and CDR2 SASEGT. The CDR3 sequence: CASSLSGTFGQPQHF. In nucleotides, the CDR3 is TGTGCCAGCAGTTTATCCGGGACATTCGGACAGCCCCAGCATTTT.